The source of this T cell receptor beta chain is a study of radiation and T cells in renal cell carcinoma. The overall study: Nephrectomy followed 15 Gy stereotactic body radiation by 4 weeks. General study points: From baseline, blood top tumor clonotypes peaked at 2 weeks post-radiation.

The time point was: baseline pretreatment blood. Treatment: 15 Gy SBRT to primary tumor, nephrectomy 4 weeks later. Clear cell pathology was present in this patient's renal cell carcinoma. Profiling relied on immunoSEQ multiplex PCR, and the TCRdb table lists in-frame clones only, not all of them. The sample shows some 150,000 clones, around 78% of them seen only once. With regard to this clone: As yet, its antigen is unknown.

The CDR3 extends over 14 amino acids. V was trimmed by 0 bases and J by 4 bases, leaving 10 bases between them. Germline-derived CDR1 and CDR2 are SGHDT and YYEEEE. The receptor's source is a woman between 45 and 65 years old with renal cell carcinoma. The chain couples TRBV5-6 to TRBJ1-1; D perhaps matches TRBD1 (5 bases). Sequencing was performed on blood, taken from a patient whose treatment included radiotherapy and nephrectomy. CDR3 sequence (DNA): TGTGCCAGCAGCTTGGGTAGGGGTGGCACTGAAGCTTTCTTT. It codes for CASSLGRGGTEAFF. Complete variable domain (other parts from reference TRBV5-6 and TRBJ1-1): DAGVTQSPTHLIKTRGQQVTLRCSPKSGHDTVSWYQQALGQGPQFIFQYYEEEERQRGNFPDRFSGHQFPNYSSELNVNALLLGDSALYLCASSLGRGGTEAFFGQGTRLTVV.